These 21 T cell receptor beta chains came from one sample sequenced in a study of T cell responses to AZD1222 COVID-19 vaccine. Measured with immunoSEQ multiplex PCR; TCRdb has only the in-frame clones, and not every one. The sample includes 150,000 or so clones, over 80% of them seen just once. Sample: peripheral blood, taken on day 0 of MenACWY control vaccination. These receptors all stem from an adult in good health.

The chain employs TRBV5-1 and TRBJ1-5, with 9 bases matching TRBD1. V lost 4 bases and J lost 4; bases outside the gene matches: 3. Germline CDR1 is SGHRS and CDR2 is YFSETQ. The length of the CDR3 is 14 residues. The CDR3 loop is CASSPQGANQPQHF. DNA for the CDR3: TGCGCCAGCAGCCCACAGGGGGCAAATCAGCCCCAGCATTTT.

This chain joins TRBV5-8 and TRBJ1-1, with D unclear. The CDR3 is 16 residues long. V lost 8 bases to trimming and J lost 2 bases, with 22 bases between them. Germline loops: CDR1 SGHTS, CDR2 YDEGEE. CDR3 region: CASQRLIGRGNTEAFF. The CDR3 coding sequence is TGTGCCAGTCAAAGACTTATTGGACGGGGTAACACTGAAGCTTTCTTT.

The V and J genes are TRBV6-1 and TRBJ1-1, with D unclear. This CDR3 has 14 amino acids. V shed 5 bases and J shed 8 bases, with 18 bases lying between them. From germline, CDR1 is MNHNS and CDR2 SASEGT. Here the CDR3 reads CASSFRGREIEAFF. The DNA for the CDR3 is TGTGCCAGCAGTTTCCGCGGACGGGAAATCGAAGCTTTCTTT.

This clone was detected a few times. DNA of the CDR3: TGTGCCAGCAGTGAAGACGTAGGACAGGGATATGAAAAACTGTTTTTT. This sequence encodes CASSEDVGQGYEKLFF. This chain joins TRBV6-1 and TRBJ1-4, with 8 bases matching TRBD1. This CDR3 has 16 amino acids. The J segment lost 6 bases and the V segment lost 1 base, leaving 7 bases of the junction unmatched. CDR1 MNHNS and CDR2 SASEGT come from the germline V gene.

The J gene is TRBJ2-1, the V gene TRBV18, with TRBD1 matching 9 bases. J was trimmed by 9 bases and V by 3 bases; bases with no gene match: 12. The CDR3 totals 16 residues. CDR1 and CDR2 (germline): KGHSH, LQKENI. CDR3 region: CASSPMTGGMSSEQFF. Written as DNA, the CDR3 is TGTGCCAGCTCACCGATGACAGGGGGAATGTCAAGTGAGCAGTTCTTC.

This chain connects TRBV5-4 to TRBJ2-5; 10 bases are shared with TRBD2. After removal of 4 bases from V and 2 bases from J, the junction contained 8 bases not matched to a gene. Germline assignment: CDR1 SGHNT and CDR2 YYREEE (reference sequence). There are 16 residues in the CDR3. DNA of the CDR3: TGTGCCAGCAGCATCCCGGGACTAGCGACTCAAGAGACCCAGTACTTC. Translating gives CASSIPGLATQETQYF.

The rearrangement links TRBV5-1 to TRBJ1-1, with D possibly TRBD1 on 5 matching bases. In germline, CDR1 is SGHRS, CDR2 YFSETQ. V shed 0 bases and J shed 4 bases, with 19 bases lying between them. CDR3 size: 17 residues. This CDR3 is CASSLDRGTGRGTEAFF. In nucleotides, the CDR3 is TGCGCCAGCAGCTTGGATCGAGGGACCGGCCGGGGCACTGAAGCTTTCTTT.

V gene TRBV4-1 combines with J gene TRBJ2-3; D is ambiguous. Trimming left V 0 bases short and J 0 bases short, with 10 bases between. The CDR3 has 16 residues. The germline V gene encodes CDR1 MGHRA and CDR2 YSYEKL. The CDR3 loop is CASSQDSTVSTDTQYF. CDR3 nucleotides: TGCGCCAGCAGCCAAGATTCAACTGTTAGCACAGATACGCAGTATTTT.

The chain uses TRBV7-3 and TRBJ2-1, with 8 bases that match TRBD2. CDR1 SGHTA and CDR2 FQGTGA come from the germline V gene. With 1 base clipped from V and 9 bases from J, the junction kept 5 bases outside the gene matches. CDR3 length: 14 residues. The CDR3 protein is CASSLRAGGGEQFF. In DNA form, the CDR3 reads TGTGCCAGCAGCTTAAGGGCGGGGGGCGGTGAGCAGTTCTTC.

The chain carries TRBV29-1 and TRBJ2-7, with D unclear. The CDR3 spans 13 residues. With 1 base removed from V and 3 bases from J, the gap between germline ends came to 10 bases. Germline CDR1 SQVTM, CDR2 ANQGSEA. In DNA form, the CDR3 reads TGCAGCGTTGAAGTCGGCCAGAACTACGAGCAGTACTTC. Its translation is CSVEVGQNYEQYF.

The CDR3 spells CASSPNLGRTLNYGYTF. The CDR3 nucleotides read TGTGCCAGCAGTCCTAACCTGGGGCGGACTCTTAACTATGGCTACACCTTC. The genes are TRBV7-9 and TRBJ1-2, with TRBD1 as a possible D gene (5 bases). The CDR3 has 17 amino acids. Germline-derived CDR1 and CDR2 are SEHNR and FQNEAQ (reference sequence). V lost 6 bases, J lost 1 base, and 21 bases lay in between.

The chain is built from TRBV7-2 and TRBJ1-2; 10 positions match TRBD1. This CDR3 is built from 14 residues. Germline-derived CDR1 and CDR2 are SGHTA and FQGNSA. V lost 5 bases to trimming and J lost 8 bases; unmatched junction nucleotides: 8. As DNA, the CDR3 is TGTGCCAGCAGCCGGGACAGGGGTCTTGAGGGCTACACCTTC. Translating it yields CASSRDRGLEGYTF.

The chain uses TRBV27 and TRBJ2-7, with TRBD1 matching 10 bases. The CDR3 extends over 15 amino acids. Trimming cost V 8 bases and J 2 bases; bases outside gene matches: 9. Germline V gives CDR1 MNHEY, CDR2 SMNVEV (reference sequence). The CDR3 loop is CASGTGTGEPYEQYF. CDR3 bases: TGTGCCAGCGGGACCGGGACAGGGGAACCCTACGAGCAGTACTTC.

The V and J genes are TRBV19 and TRBJ1-2, with 8 bases aligning to TRBD1. Trimming removed 2 bases from V and 4 bases from J; junction bases left unmatched: 6. Per the germline V gene, CDR1 is LNHDA and CDR2 is SQIVND (reference sequence). The CDR3 loop spans 15 amino acids. CDR3 sequence: CASSIQGAFSYGYTF. CDR3 nucleotide sequence: TGTGCCAGTAGTATACAGGGGGCGTTCTCCTATGGCTACACCTTC.

The V call is TRBV3-1 (or the pseudogene TRBV3-2), the J call TRBJ1-2, with a weak D call TRBD1 (5 bases). CDR3 length equals 14 residues. Looked up from germline, CDR1 is LGHDT and CDR2 is YNNKEL (reference sequence). Trimming shortened V by 0 bases and J by 5 bases, and 10 bases separated the two germline ends. The CDR3 region is CASSQDQQGYGYTF. CDR3 nucleotide sequence: TGTGCCAGCAGCCAAGATCAGCAGGGTTATGGCTACACCTTC.

The genes are TRBV18 and TRBJ2-6, with 9 bases identical to TRBD2. The germline V gene has CDR1 KGHSH and CDR2 LQKENI. V trimming: 2 bases; J trimming: 2 bases; junction bases outside the gene matches: 4. This CDR3 is built from 17 residues. DNA for the CDR3: TGTGCCAGCTCACCAGGGTTAGCGGGAGCTGGGGCCAACGTCCTGACTTTC. Amino acids: CASSPGLAGAGANVLTF.

This chain links TRBV9 with TRBJ1-2; 9 bases are a match to TRBD1. Germline lookup yields CDR1 SGDLS and CDR2 YYNGEE. With 4 bases clipped from V and 0 bases from J, the junction kept 10 bases outside the gene matches. This CDR3 has 17 amino acids. DNA for the CDR3: TGTGCCAGCAGCCCTCGGACAGGGGCGCAACCTAACTATGGCTACACCTTC. Protein product: CASSPRTGAQPNYGYTF.

The V and J genes are TRBV9 and TRBJ1-5, with TRBD1 identical over 7 bases. Germline V gives CDR1 SGDLS, CDR2 YYNGEE. V dropped 4 bases and J dropped 7; count of bases not matched to a gene: 11. The CDR3 sequence is 15 residues long. CDR3 sequence (DNA): TGTGCCAGCAGCCCGAGCCCAGGGGGAAAACAGCCCCAGCATTTT. Its protein product is CASSPSPGGKQPQHF. Variable domain in full (rest from reference TRBV9 and TRBJ1-5): DSGVTQTPKHLITATGQRVTLRCSPRSGDLSVYWYQQSLDQGLQFLIQYYNGEERAKGNILERFSAQQFPDLHSELNLSSLELGDSALYFCASSPSPGGKQPQHFGDGTRLSIL.

This sequence joins TRBV7-2 and TRBJ2-2, with TRBD2 identical over 9 bases. V dropped 5 bases and J dropped 5; count of bases not matched to a gene: 3. This CDR3 is built from 14 residues. The germline CDR1 and CDR2 sequences are SGHTA and FQGNSA. The CDR3 coding sequence is TGTGCCAGCAGCACTGGACTAGCGACCGGGGAGCTGTTTTTT. It specifies CASSTGLATGELFF.

The V call is TRBV5-6, the J call TRBJ2-7, with D possibly TRBD1 on 6 matching bases. This CDR3 contains 14 residues. V lost 5 bases and J lost 1, with 13 bases in between. Germline CDR1 SGHDT, CDR2 YYEEEE. The CDR3 spells CASRRTGQSYEQYF. The CDR3 DNA reads TGTGCCAGCAGGAGAACTGGACAGTCCTACGAGCAGTACTTC.

The rearrangement uses TRBV2 and TRBJ2-7, with D maybe TRBD2 (6 bases). CDR3 length equals 15 residues. Trimming removed 0 bases from V and 2 bases from J, with 11 bases in between. Germline V gene data show CDR1 as SNHLY and CDR2 as FYNNEI. The CDR3: CASSEARDPAYEQYF. DNA for the CDR3: TGTGCCAGCAGTGAAGCGCGGGACCCCGCCTACGAGCAGTACTTC.